A selection of T cell receptor beta chains follows, all from one sample in a study of blood T cells in healthy people across ages. MiXCR was run by TCRdb on the 5' RACE reads, yielding one entry per CDR3 protein. The repertoire holds over a million distinct CDR3 sequences, with 55% to 75% as singletons. The sequenced sample was blood. Source of these receptors: a young man in good health. Both conserved end residues are part of each CDR3. A D gene is named only where the DNA matches it firmly. Where a row states a size, it is once, few, many or the class of an expanded clone; other rows omit it.

d_call	j_call	v_call	clone_size	cdr3_nt	cdr3_aa
-	TRBJ2-5	TRBV2	-	TGTGCCAGCAGGGGCAGGGACTTCCAAGAGACCCAGTACTTC	CASRGRDFQETQYF
-	TRBJ2-7	TRBV7-9	-	TGTGCCAGCAGCTTAGCCCGGGGCCAAATTTACGTGCAGTACTTC	CASSLARGQIYVQYF
TRBD1	TRBJ2-2	TRBV2	-	TGTGCCGCGAAGGGGACAGAGAACACCGGGGAGCTGTTTTTT	CAAKGTENTGELFF
-	TRBJ1-4	TRBV6-1	-	TGTGCCAGCAGTGAGCCAGGGCTGAGTAGTGAAAAACTGTTTTTT	CASSEPGLSSEKLFF
-	TRBJ2-3	TRBV16	-	TGTGCCAGCAGCCAATCTATAACAGGGTCTCCAGATACGCAGTATTTT	CASSQSITGSPDTQYF
-	TRBJ2-5	TRBV4-2	-	TGTGCCAGCAGCCAAGATCACAAGCAGACCCAGTACTTC	CASSQDHKQTQYF
TRBD1	TRBJ2-2	TRBV5-1	-	TGCGCCAGCAGCATCACATTCGGACAGGGAATCACCGGGGAGCTGTTTTTT	CASSITFGQGITGELFF
-	TRBJ1-2	TRBV12-3/TRBV12-4	-	TGTGCCAGCAGTCCCTCAGTAGGGCCCGGCTACACCTTC	CASSPSVGPGYTF
-	TRBJ2-2	TRBV29-1	-	TGCAGCGCTGACACCGGGAGACACACCGGGGAGCTGTTTTTT	CSADTGRHTGELFF
-	TRBJ1-1	TRBV29-1	-	TGCAGCGTTCATGGACTGGGGAACACTGAAGCTTTCTTT	CSVHGLGNTEAFF
-	TRBJ2-7	TRBV2	many	TGTGCCAGCAGAACCAGCTACGAGCAGTACTTC	CASRTSYEQYF
-	TRBJ1-5	TRBV4-1	few	TGCGCCAGCAGCCAAAGGACAAGCAATCAGCCCCAGCATTTT	CASSQRTSNQPQHF
-	TRBJ2-7	TRBV7-9	many	TGTGCCAGCAGCTTATGGGGATACGAGCAGTACTTC	CASSLWGYEQYF
TRBD1	TRBJ1-2	TRBV20-1	many	TGCAGTGCCCCCCCCAGGACAGGGTGGGGGGGCTACACCTTC	CSAPPRTGWGGYTF
-	TRBJ2-3	TRBV15	-	TGTGCCACCAGCAGAGAGGGATTAGTGGGCGATACGCAGTATTTT	CATSREGLVGDTQYF
-	TRBJ2-1	TRBV4-1	few	TGCGCCAGCAGCCAAGATCCAGGGAGGGGGCGAAGAGATGAGCAGTTCTTC	CASSQDPGRGRRDEQFF
-	TRBJ1-6	TRBV20-1	-	TGCAGTGCTAGAGATACTGGGCGACGGAATTCACCCCTCCACTTT	CSARDTGRRNSPLHF
-	TRBJ2-5	TRBV6-6	-	TGTGCCAGCAGGGAAAGGATAGAGCAGTACTTC	CASRERIEQYF
-	TRBJ2-1	TRBV10-3	few	TGTGCCATCAGTGGAGAAGGGTATGACGGGCAGTTCTTC	CAISGEGYDGQFF
TRBD1	TRBJ2-2	TRBV12-3/TRBV12-4	few	TGTGCCAGCAGTATGGGGACAGTCGACACCGGGGAGCTGTTTTTT	CASSMGTVDTGELFF
-	TRBJ2-3	TRBV11-2	-	TGTGCCAGCAGCTCCCTCCCGGAAGTATCAGATACGCAGTATTTT	CASSSLPEVSDTQYF
TRBD2	TRBJ2-5	TRBV3-1	-	TGTGCCAGCGCGAGCGCGGGAGAGGAGACCCAGTACTTC	CASASAGEETQYF
-	TRBJ2-7	TRBV4-1	once	TGCGCCAGCAGCGCCCATCGAGACGGGGTTACCTACGAGCAGTACTTC	CASSAHRDGVTYEQYF
-	TRBJ2-5	TRBV5-1	few	TGCGCCAGCAGCCACCCCCGGGACTTACAAGAGACCCAGTACTTC	CASSHPRDLQETQYF
-	TRBJ2-3	TRBV20-1	few	TGCAGTGCTAGGGGCTCCGGGACCGAGACAGATACGCAGTATTTT	CSARGSGTETDTQYF
-	TRBJ2-7	TRBV21-1	once	TGTGCCAGCAGCAATCCCAAGGGACTAGCGGGAATTCCCTCCTACGAGCAGTACTTC	CASSNPKGLAGIPSYEQYF
-	TRBJ1-2	TRBV24-1	few	TGTGCCACCAGTGATTCCACCGAGAACTATGGCTACACCTTC	CATSDSTENYGYTF
-	TRBJ2-5	TRBV6-6	few	TGTGCCAGCAGTTACTCTCGACCCCCCCAAGAGACCCAGTACTTC	CASSYSRPPQETQYF
-	TRBJ1-5	TRBV15	few	TGTGCCACCAGCAGAGATCCGTTTCAGCCCCAGCATTTT	CATSRDPFQPQHF
-	TRBJ2-3	TRBV7-2	few	TGTGCCAGCGGCGAACTAGGACGGGATACGCAGTATTTT	CASGELGRDTQYF
TRBD1	TRBJ2-3	TRBV4-1	few	TGCGCCAGCAGCCAAGGACAGGGACCAGATACGCAGTATTTT	CASSQGQGPDTQYF
-	TRBJ2-3	TRBV7-2	-	TGTGCCAGCAGTTTAGTGACTGGTCCAGTGGGAGATACGCAGTATTTT	CASSLVTGPVGDTQYF
-	TRBJ2-1	TRBV29-1	few	TGCAGCGGGATCTCGCACAATGAGCAGTTCTTC	CSGISHNEQFF
-	TRBJ2-5	TRBV4-1	few	TGCGCCAGCAGCTCCCGACTAGACCTCGAGACCCAGTACTTC	CASSSRLDLETQYF
TRBD2	TRBJ2-3	TRBV6-2/TRBV6-3	-	TGTGCCAGCAGTTACTGGTCTAGCGGTATCACAGATACGCAGTATTTT	CASSYWSSGITDTQYF
-	TRBJ2-3	TRBV29-1	-	TGCAGCGTGGACATAGCGGATAGCACAGATACGCAGTATTTT	CSVDIADSTDTQYF
-	TRBJ2-7	TRBV20-1	-	TGCAGTGCTGGAGGGGGGGTCGGCGAGCAGTACTTC	CSAGGGVGEQYF
-	TRBJ1-1	TRBV20-1	many	TGCAGTGCTAAGGTGGGCCGAACATTTAAGAACACTGAAGCTTTCTTT	CSAKVGRTFKNTEAFF
-	TRBJ2-7	TRBV28	-	TGTGCCAGCAGAGCAGGGTTTGGCGAGCAGTACTTC	CASRAGFGEQYF
-	TRBJ1-2	TRBV2	-	TGTGCCAGCAGTGACGTGTTGCGCTATGGCTACACCTTC	CASSDVLRYGYTF
-	TRBJ2-7	TRBV6-1	-	TGTACCAGCAGTGAAGCCACGGGCTCCTACGAGCAGTACTTC	CTSSEATGSYEQYF
-	TRBJ2-6	TRBV7-9	-	TGTGCCAGCAGCTGGGGGTTCTCTGGGGCCAACGTCCTGACTTTC	CASSWGFSGANVLTF
TRBD2	TRBJ2-3	TRBV7-2	-	TGTGCCAGCAGCTTAGGGGCGGGAGAGTCGGCAGATACGCAGTATTTT	CASSLGAGESADTQYF
TRBD2	TRBJ2-1	TRBV20-1	-	TGCAGTGCTAGAGACCTTGGGCGGGGGGATTACAATGAGCAGTTCTTC	CSARDLGRGDYNEQFF
-	TRBJ2-7	TRBV6-2/TRBV6-3	-	TGTGCCAGCAAACTGGACTACGAGCAGTACTTC	CASKLDYEQYF
-	TRBJ2-1	TRBV30	-	TGTGCCTGGAGTGTAATGCAGGGTAGGAATGAGCAGTTCTTC	CAWSVMQGRNEQFF
TRBD2	TRBJ2-3	TRBV10-1	-	TGCGCCAGCAGTGAGGCTAGCGGGGACACAGATACGCAGTATTTT	CASSEASGDTDTQYF
TRBD1	TRBJ2-7	TRBV7-9	-	TGTGCCAGCAGCTTAGTGTCGGGACAGGAGCCCTACGAGCAGTACTTC	CASSLVSGQEPYEQYF
TRBD1	TRBJ1-6	TRBV5-1	-	TGCGCCAGCAGCTTGCAGGAGGGACAGAATTCACCCCTCCACTTT	CASSLQEGQNSPLHF
-	TRBJ2-6	TRBV24-1	-	TGTGCCACCAGTGTTGGCAGTGTCTCTGGGGCCAACGTCCTGACTTTC	CATSVGSVSGANVLTF